This TCR beta chain was documented in a study of long-term antiretroviral therapy in people with HIV. Findings and caveats of the study: Relative to transplant donor controls, diversity remained lower despite increasing after ART. The ART regimens used between the mid-2000s and the late 2010s may be less effective than current ones. No data were available on ART adherence, viral resistance or therapy changes.

About this clone itself: Antigen specificity is unknown.

Per the germline V gene, CDR1 is LNHNV and CDR2 is YYDKDF (reference sequence). The germline V and J ends were trimmed by 3 bases and 4 bases, with 6 bases remaining between them. CDR3 length: 12 residues. The immunoSEQ assay was v3.0, run at survey level. Sequencing had a target that covered about 40,000-50,000 T-cell genomes per sample. Sequencing was performed with immunoSEQ multiplex PCR; in TCRdb, only in-frame clones are kept and a portion is missing. Among about 36,000 clones listed, roughly 78% were seen once. This sequence joins TRBV15 and TRBJ2-5; D is unclear. The specimen was unsorted PBMCs, collected 3.4 years after starting antiretroviral therapy. The receptor was isolated from a man aged 25 to 45 with HIV. In nucleotides, the CDR3 is TGTGCCACCAGCAGGCCCCCAGAGACCCAGTACTTC. It translates to CATSRPPETQYF.